This T cell receptor (beta chain) appears in the sequencing data of a study of T-cell memory formation after mild COVID-19. Study overall: TCR clusters were largely donor specific. Overall study results and limits: Among clones contracting day 15 to 85, CD4/CD8 was balanced, whereas later expanders leaned CD4+. Some clones that responded turned up in pre-infection memory, which suggests that cross-reactive memory joined in.

The table lists this clonotype with a few counts. Its antigen is as yet unknown. V was clipped by 0 bases and J by 3 bases, with 19 bases between them. Germline V gene lookup returns CDR1 SGHTA and CDR2 FQGNSA. The CDR3 has 18 residues. TCR alpha and TCR beta cDNA libraries with sample barcodes and UMIs came from 5'RACE using constant-segment primers. TCRdb used MiXCR to reprocess the 5' RACE reads, holding one entry per CDR3 protein. The repertoire holds roughly 49,000 distinct CDR3 sequences, with around a quarter as singletons. Specimen: PBMCs or a T cell subset sorted from them (not recorded which). The receptor was isolated from a man between 18 and 29 years old who had mild COVID-19 (a few samples of this study predate the infection). Cell type and time point are not known. The rearrangement joins TRBV7-2 to TRBJ2-3; maybe TRBD2 (6 bases). For the CDR3, the DNA is TGTGCCAGCAGCTTAGCCGACCTAGGAATGGCGGGGACAGATACGCAGTATTTT. This encodes CASSLADLGMAGTDTQYF. The full variable domain, completed using reference TRBV7-2 and TRBJ2-3, is GAGVSQSPSNKVTEKGKDVELRCDPISGHTALYWYRQSLGQGLEFLIYFQGNSAPDKSGLPSDRFSAERTGGSVSTLTIQRTQQEDSAVYLCASSLADLGMAGTDTQYFGPGTRLTVL.